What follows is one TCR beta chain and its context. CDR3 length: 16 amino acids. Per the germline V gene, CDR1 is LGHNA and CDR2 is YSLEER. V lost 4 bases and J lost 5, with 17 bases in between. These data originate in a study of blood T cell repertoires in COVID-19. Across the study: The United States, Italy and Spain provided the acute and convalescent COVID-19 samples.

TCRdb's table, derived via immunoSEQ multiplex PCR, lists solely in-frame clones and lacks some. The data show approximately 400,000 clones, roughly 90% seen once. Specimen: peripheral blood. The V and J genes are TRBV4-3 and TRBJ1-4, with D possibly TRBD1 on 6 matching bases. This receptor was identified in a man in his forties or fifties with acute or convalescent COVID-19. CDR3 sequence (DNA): TGCGCCAGCAGCCCTAAGAGGACAGCGAAGAATGAAAAACTGTTTTTT. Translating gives CASSPKRTAKNEKLFF.